This T cell receptor beta chain is drawn from a study of technical replicates of blood from a handful of donors. The protocol was immunoSEQ multiplex PCR, while the TCRdb copy is restricted to in-frame clones and leaves out a portion. The sample yields roughly 85,000 clones, approximately 95% seen once. The specimen sequenced was T cells isolated from PBMCs. This TCR came from a human donor in good health.

This chain's CDR3 is CASSPYLMSSGYEQYF. The CDR3 coding sequence is TGCGCCAGCAGCCCATACTTAATGTCTAGCGGCTACGAGCAGTACTTC. V usage is TRBV5-1 and J usage is TRBJ2-7; the match to TRBD2 covers 7 bases. The CDR3 runs to 16 residues. CDR1 SGHRS and CDR2 YFSETQ come from the germline V gene. The trim removed 4 bases at V and 3 bases at J, leaving 13 bases unmatched.